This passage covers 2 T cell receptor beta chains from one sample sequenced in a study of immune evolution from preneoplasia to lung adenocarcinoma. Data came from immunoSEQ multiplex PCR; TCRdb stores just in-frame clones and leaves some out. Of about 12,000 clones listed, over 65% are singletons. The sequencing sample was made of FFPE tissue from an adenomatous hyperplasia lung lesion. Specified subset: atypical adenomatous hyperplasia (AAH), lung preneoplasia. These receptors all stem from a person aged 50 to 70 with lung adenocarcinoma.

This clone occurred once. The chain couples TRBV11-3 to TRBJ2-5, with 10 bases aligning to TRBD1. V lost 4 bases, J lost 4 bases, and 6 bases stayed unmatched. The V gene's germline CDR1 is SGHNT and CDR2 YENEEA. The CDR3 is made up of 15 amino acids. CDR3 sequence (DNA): TGTGCCAGCAGCTCCAGGACAGGGGGAGGAGAGACCCAGTACTTC. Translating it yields CASSSRTGGGETQYF.

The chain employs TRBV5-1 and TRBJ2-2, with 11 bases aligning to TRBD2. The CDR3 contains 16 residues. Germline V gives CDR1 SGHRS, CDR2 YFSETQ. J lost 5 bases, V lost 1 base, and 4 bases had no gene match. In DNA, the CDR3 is TGCGCCAGCAGCTTGACTAGCGGGAGTCTGACCGGGGAGCTGTTTTTT. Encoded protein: CASSLTSGSLTGELFF.